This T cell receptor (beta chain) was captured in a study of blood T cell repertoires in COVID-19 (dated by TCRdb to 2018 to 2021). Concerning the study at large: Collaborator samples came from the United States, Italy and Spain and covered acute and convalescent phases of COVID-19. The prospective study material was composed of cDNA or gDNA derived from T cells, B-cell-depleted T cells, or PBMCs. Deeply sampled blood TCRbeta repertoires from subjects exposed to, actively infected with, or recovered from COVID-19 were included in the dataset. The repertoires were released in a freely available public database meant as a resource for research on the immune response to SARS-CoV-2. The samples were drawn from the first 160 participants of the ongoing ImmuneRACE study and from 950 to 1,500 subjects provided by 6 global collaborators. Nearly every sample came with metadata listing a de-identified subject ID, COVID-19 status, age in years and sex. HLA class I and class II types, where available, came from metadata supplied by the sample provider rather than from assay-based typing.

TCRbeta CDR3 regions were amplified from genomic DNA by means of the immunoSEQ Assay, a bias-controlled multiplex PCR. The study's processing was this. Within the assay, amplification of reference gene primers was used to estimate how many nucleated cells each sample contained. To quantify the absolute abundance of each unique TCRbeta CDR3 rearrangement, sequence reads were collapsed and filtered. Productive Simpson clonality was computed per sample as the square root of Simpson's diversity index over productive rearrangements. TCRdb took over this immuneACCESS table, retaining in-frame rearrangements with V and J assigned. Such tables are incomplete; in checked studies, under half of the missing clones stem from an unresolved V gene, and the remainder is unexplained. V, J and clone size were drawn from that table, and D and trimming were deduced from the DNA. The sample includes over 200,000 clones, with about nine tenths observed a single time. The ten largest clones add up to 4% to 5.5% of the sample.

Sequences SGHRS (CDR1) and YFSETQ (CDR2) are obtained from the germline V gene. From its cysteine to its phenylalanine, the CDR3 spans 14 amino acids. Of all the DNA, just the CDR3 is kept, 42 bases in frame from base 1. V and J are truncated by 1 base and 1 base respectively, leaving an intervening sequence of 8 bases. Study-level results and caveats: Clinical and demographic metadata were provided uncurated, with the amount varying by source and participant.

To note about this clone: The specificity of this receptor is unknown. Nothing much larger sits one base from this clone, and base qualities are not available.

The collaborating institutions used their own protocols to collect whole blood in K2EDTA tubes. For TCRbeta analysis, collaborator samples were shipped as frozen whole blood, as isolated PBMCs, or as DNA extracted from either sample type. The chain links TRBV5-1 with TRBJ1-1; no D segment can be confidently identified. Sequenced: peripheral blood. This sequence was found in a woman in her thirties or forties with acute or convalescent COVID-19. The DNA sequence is TGCGCCAGCAGCTTGATCCCAGGGAACACTGAAGCTTTCTTT. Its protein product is CASSLIPGNTEAFF.